The TCR beta chain described here comes from a study of human T cells and chemical hapten exposure. About the study: Researchers reported sensitizing a roughly 2 cm by roughly 2 cm upper inner arm skin site with 2% DPC. Enrolled patients were predominantly female and had alopecia areata, totalis or universalis.

Trimming at V came to 2 bases and at J to 6 bases, leaving 5 bases not matched to a gene. Germline V gene sequence: CDR1 SGDLS, CDR2 YYNGEE. The CDR3 spans 15 residues. This clonotype was counted only a few times. TCRdb redid the calling of the RACE reads with MiXCR, one entry per CDR3 protein. The data contain about 80,000 distinct CDR3 sequences, 13% to 15% of them seen just once; the ten biggest clones take up roughly 4.6%. Described time point: pre-sensitization, week 0. Treatment indicated: therapeutic diphenylcyclopropenone sensitization with weekly scalp DPC. Participating donors were patients with alopecia, aged 18 to 70 years, considered appropriate candidates for DPC.

This TCR derives from a woman between 50 and 59 years old with alopecia areata. Some clones in this sample may be carry-over from other donors' samples. The chain combines TRBV9 with TRBJ2-1, with 10 positions matching TRBD1. Sequenced here: whole blood, sampled in connection with sensitization to the hapten diphenylcyclopropenone (DPC). CDR3 DNA: TGTGCCAGCAGCGTTACCGGGACAGGGGTCAATGAGCAGTTCTTC. As protein: CASSVTGTGVNEQFF.